A single sample is the source of the 23 T cell receptor beta chains below, sequenced in a study of T-cell memory formation after mild COVID-19. MiXCR was run by TCRdb on the 5' RACE reads, yielding one entry per CDR3 protein. Of 300,000 to 400,000 distinct CDR3 sequences in the sample, 25% to 30% were seen once. The sample comprised PBMCs or a T cell subset sorted from them (not recorded which). Source of these receptors: an adult woman who had mild COVID-19 (a few samples of this study predate the infection). Cell type and time point are not known.

The chain joins TRBV6-5 to TRBJ1-6, with a possible D match to TRBD1 (5 bases). Germline V gene sequence: CDR1 MNHEY, CDR2 SVGAGI. Trimming removed 2 bases at V and 0 bases at J, with 11 bases between. The CDR3 totals 17 residues. The DNA of the CDR3 is TGTGCCAGCAGTTACGATGGGGCGAGCTCCTATAATTCACCCCTCCACTTT. Amino acid sequence: CASSYDGASSYNSPLHF.

The chain is built from TRBV9 and TRBJ1-5; D not certain. V was shortened by 0 bases and J by 5 bases, with 12 bases between the two germline ends. CDR1 and CDR2 from the germline V gene are SGDLS and YYNGEE. The CDR3 sequence is 15 residues long. This CDR3 is CASSVDLGVDQPQHF. CDR3 nucleotides: TGTGCCAGCAGCGTAGATCTGGGAGTAGATCAGCCCCAGCATTTT. Drawing the rest from reference TRBV9 and TRBJ1-5, the complete variable domain is DSGVTQTPKHLITATGQRVTLRCSPRSGDLSVYWYQQSLDQGLQFLIQYYNGEERAKGNILERFSAQQFPDLHSELNLSSLELGDSALYFCASSVDLGVDQPQHFGDGTRLSIL.

This clonotype turned up a few times. The chain couples TRBV24-1 to TRBJ2-7, with D perhaps matching TRBD1 (5 bases). The CDR3 loop spans 12 amino acids. The germline CDR1 and CDR2 sequences are KGHDR and SFDVKD. Deletions cut 3 bases from V and 3 bases from J, with 5 bases between. For the CDR3, the DNA is TGTGCCACCAGTGATGGACACTACGAGCAGTACTTC. Translated, it gives CATSDGHYEQYF.

This clonotype has more than one count but fewer than ten. The V gene is TRBV6-4, the J gene TRBJ2-1; D may correspond to TRBD1 or TRBD2 (5 bases each). The germline V gene has CDR1 MRHNA and CDR2 SNTAGT. CDR3 size: 14 residues. V dropped 0 bases and J dropped 9 bases, with 12 bases sitting between them. The CDR3 nucleotides are TGTGCCAGCAGTGACTCGATCGAGAGGGGTGAGCAGTTCTTC. Protein sequence: CASSDSIERGEQFF.

V gene TRBV9 combines with J gene TRBJ2-1, with 8 bases aligning to TRBD1. Germline V gene lookup returns CDR1 SGDLS and CDR2 YYNGEE. The V gene end was trimmed by 3 bases and the J gene end by 6 bases; junction bases not matched to a gene: 8. This CDR3 has 15 residues. The CDR3 sequence is CASSASGQGSNEQFF. The DNA of the CDR3 is TGTGCCAGCAGCGCATCCGGACAGGGTAGCAATGAGCAGTTCTTC.

This sequence joins TRBV27 and TRBJ2-5, with 8 positions matching TRBD1. The junction had 12 bases not matched to a gene; V was cut back by 8 bases and J by 1 base. The CDR3 consists of 16 residues. The germline V gene has CDR1 MNHEY and CDR2 SMNVEV (reference sequence). The CDR3 region has the DNA TGTGCCAGCTCGATAAAAACAGGGGGATTCCAAGAGACCCAGTACTTC. This encodes CASSIKTGGFQETQYF.

The J gene is TRBJ1-1, the V gene TRBV4-1; 8 nucleotides line up with TRBD1. The CDR3 loop spans 15 amino acids. Per germline, CDR1 MGHRA and CDR2 YSYEKL. J was trimmed by 0 bases and V by 5 bases; bases with no gene match: 5. In DNA, the CDR3 is TGCGCCAGCAGCGAACGGACAGGGATGAACACTGAAGCTTTCTTT. It codes for CASSERTGMNTEAFF.

This clonotype was counted only a few times. The chain links TRBV19 to TRBJ2-1, with a tentative D call TRBD1 (6 bases). V shed 7 bases and J shed 6 bases, with 7 bases lying between them. Germline lookup yields CDR1 LNHDA and CDR2 SQIVND (reference sequence). There are 11 residues in the CDR3. The CDR3 DNA sequence: TGTGCCAGTATCAGGGGCAATGAGCAGTTCTTC. This gives the protein CASIRGNEQFF.

This clonotype has only a few counts. In DNA, the CDR3 is TGTGCCAGCAGCCCAGGGGGCGGGAGGACCTATGGCTACACCTTC. It encodes CASSPGGGRTYGYTF. V usage is TRBV7-3 and J usage is TRBJ1-2, with 8 bases matching TRBD1. Germline CDR1 reads SGHTA; CDR2 reads FQGTGA. CDR3 size: 15 residues. Germline trimming cut 5 bases from V and 4 bases from J; bases unmatched to any gene: 9.

This clonotype was seen a handful of times. For the CDR3, the DNA is TGTGCCAGCAGCCGGACAGGGGTTAATGAAAAACTGTTTTTT. Translation gives CASSRTGVNEKLFF. The chain uses TRBV7-2 and TRBJ1-4; TRBD1 matches at 9 bases. V trimming: 5 bases; J trimming: 4 bases; junction bases outside the gene matches: 2. The CDR3 is 14 amino acids. Germline assignment: CDR1 SGHTA and CDR2 FQGNSA. Using reference TRBV7-2 and TRBJ1-4 for the parts outside the CDR3, the full variable domain is GAGVSQSPSNKVTEKGKDVELRCDPISGHTALYWYRQSLGQGLEFLIYFQGNSAPDKSGLPSDRFSAERTGGSVSTLTIQRTQQEDSAVYLCASSRTGVNEKLFFGSGTQLSVL.

This clonotype was found a few times. The chain joins TRBV29-1 to TRBJ2-7; 7 bases fit TRBD1. Germline-derived CDR1 and CDR2 are SQVTM and ANQGSEA. This CDR3 region has 12 residues. J gave up 6 bases and V 3 bases, and 5 bases lay outside the gene matches. In nucleotides, the CDR3 is TGCAGCGTTGATGAACAGGGGAGCGAGCAGTACTTC. Translated: CSVDEQGSEQYF.

There are a few counts of this clonotype. The V gene is TRBV4-3, the J gene TRBJ1-4; 7 nucleotides match TRBD1. The CDR3 loop spans 17 amino acids. The germline V gene encodes CDR1 LGHNA and CDR2 YSLEER. J lost 2 bases, V lost 0 bases, and 6 bases had no gene match. The CDR3 nucleotides are TGCGCCAGCAGCCAAGATGACAGGGCGGCGACTAATGAAAAACTGTTTTTT. The encoded protein is CASSQDDRAATNEKLFF.

This clonotype appeared a few times. The gene calls are TRBV19 and TRBJ2-4; D unresolved. CDR1 LNHDA and CDR2 SQIVND come from the germline V gene (reference sequence). Trimming removed 1 base at V and 7 bases at J, with 14 bases between. CDR3 size: 15 residues. The CDR3: CASSIGGQLGNIQYF. CDR3 DNA sequence: TGTGCCAGTAGTATAGGTGGGCAATTAGGGAACATTCAGTACTTC.

The genes are TRBV9 and TRBJ2-3; TRBD2 matches 9 bases. The CDR3 is made up of 17 amino acids. CDR1 is SGDLS and CDR2 is YYNGEE in the germline V gene. The V gene end was trimmed by 2 bases and the J gene end by 0 bases; junction bases not matched to a gene: 7. Written as DNA, the CDR3 is TGTGCCAGCAGCGTTGGGATTAGCGGGGGCAGCACAGATACGCAGTATTTT. This gives the protein CASSVGISGGSTDTQYF.

This clonotype has only a few counts. The V call is TRBV29-1, the J call TRBJ2-7; maybe TRBD2 (5 bases). The CDR3 loop spans 14 amino acids. Between the trimmed V and J ends, which lost 4 bases and 4 bases, there was a span of 17 bases. CDR1 is SQVTM and CDR2 is ANQGSEA in the germline V gene. The CDR3 is CSVAGSSTKYEQYF. In DNA form, the CDR3 reads TGCAGCGTTGCGGGGTCAAGTACTAAATACGAGCAGTACTTC.

This clonotype was observed a handful of times. The chain carries TRBV27 and TRBJ2-3; D is uncertain. The CDR3 runs 14 residues. Trimming removed 2 bases at V and 2 bases at J, with 8 bases between. CDR1 is MNHEY, CDR2 SMNVEV, per germline (reference sequence). CDR3 sequence (DNA): TGTGCCAGCAGTTTAGCTGTCGCCACAGATACGCAGTATTTT. Residues: CASSLAVATDTQYF.

This clonotype was recorded many times. The chain recombines TRBV7-8 with TRBJ2-7; D might be TRBD1 or TRBD2, each matching 6 bases. CDR3 size: 11 residues. Trimming pared 6 bases from V and 4 bases from J, leaving 7 bases between. Germline V gives CDR1 SGHVS, CDR2 FQNEAQ. Here the CDR3 DNA reads TGTGCCAGCAGAGGGGGGTACGAGCAGTACTTC. Encoded protein: CASRGGYEQYF.

Only a few counts were recorded for this clonotype. The V call is TRBV7-9, the J call TRBJ2-7; a possible D gene is TRBD1 (5 bases). V lost 4 bases to trimming and J lost 4 bases, with 17 bases between them. The CDR3 is 15 residues long. Germline assignment: CDR1 SEHNR and CDR2 FQNEAQ (reference sequence). The CDR3: CASSSPDSYEYEQYF. CDR3 nucleotide sequence: TGTGCCAGCAGCTCCCCAGACAGTTATGAGTACGAGCAGTACTTC.

The J gene is TRBJ2-7, the V gene TRBV11-2, with D uncertain. Germline V gives CDR1 SGHAT, CDR2 FQNNGV. V shed 5 bases and J shed 5 bases, with 10 bases lying between them. The CDR3 runs 12 residues. The CDR3 spells CASSDMSDEQYF. The CDR3, as DNA: TGTGCCAGCAGCGACATGTCCGACGAGCAGTACTTC.

The rearrangement joins TRBV4-1 to TRBJ2-2, with 13 bases lining up with TRBD2. V lost 3 bases, J lost 0 bases, and 4 bases stayed unmatched. CDR3 size: 18 residues. From germline, CDR1 is MGHRA and CDR2 YSYEKL. Here the CDR3 DNA reads TGCGCCAGCAGCCACCGACTAGCGGGGGGCCCGAACACCGGGGAGCTGTTTTTT. Residues: CASSHRLAGGPNTGELFF.

This clonotype has a handful of counts. This chain uses TRBV5-6 with TRBJ1-2, with TRBD1 as a possible D gene (5 bases). In germline, CDR1 is SGHDT, CDR2 YYEEEE. This CDR3 region has 13 residues. The ends were cut back, 4 bases at V and 7 bases at J, with 14 bases in the middle. The CDR3 DNA reads as TGTGCCAGCAGCCTAAGGACTGGGGGTGGCTACACCTTC. Its translation is CASSLRTGGGYTF. The full variable domain, its missing parts supplied by reference TRBV5-6 and TRBJ1-2, is DAGVTQSPTHLIKTRGQQVTLRCSPKSGHDTVSWYQQALGQGPQFIFQYYEEEERQRGNFPDRFSGHQFPNYSSELNVNALLLGDSALYLCASSLRTGGGYTFGSGTRLTVV.

This clonotype was seen a handful of times. The rearrangement links TRBV12-3 or TRBV12-4 to TRBJ2-7, with D perhaps TRBD2 (5 bases). This CDR3 region has 12 residues. Trimming shortened V by 3 bases and J by 7 bases, and 10 bases separated the two germline ends. The DNA for the CDR3 is TGTGCCAGCAGTTTGTTATCGGGAGAGCAGTACTTC. It encodes CASSLLSGEQYF.

This sequence joins TRBV6-2 or TRBV6-3 and TRBJ2-3; 14 bases are a match to TRBD2. The V segment lost 3 bases and the J segment 10 bases; nucleotides outside the gene matches: 6. CDR3 length: 15 residues. The germline V gene has CDR1 MNHEY and CDR2 SVGEGT. CDR3: CASSYGTSGSFAQYF. The CDR3 region has the DNA TGTGCCAGCAGTTATGGGACTAGCGGGAGCTTCGCGCAGTATTTT.